This T cell receptor (beta chain) is from a study of regulatory T cells in long-lasting Graves disease. The authors built TCR beta libraries using iRepertoire HTBI primers and Arm-PCR of CDR3 regions. TCRdb reanalysed the multiplex PCR reads using MiXCR and keeps one entry per CDR3 protein. The sample lists 400,000 to 650,000 distinct CDR3 sequences; roughly a sixth were seen once. This clonotype was seen a few times. Time point here: newly diagnosed GD, antithyroid drugs for less than 3 months. RNA extracted from PBMCs served as the sequencing template. These records were also assigned to another study, of T cells in Graves' hyperthyroidism and ophthalmopathy. That source notes: RT-PCR in the first round (using the HTBI primer set) targeted the TCR CDR3.

Specimen: peripheral blood mononuclear cells (PBMCs), collected at new diagnosis, from a patient treated with antithyroid drugs. This clonotype was sampled from a woman aged 35 to 59 with Graves disease.

CDR3 loop: CASSGSPGDLVNTEAFF. CDR3 nucleotide sequence: TGTGCCAGCAGCGGATCACCAGGGGATTTAGTGAACACTGAAGCTTTCTTT. The gene calls are TRBV9 and TRBJ1-1; D perhaps matches TRBD1 (6 bases). CDR1 SGDLS and CDR2 YYNGEE come from the germline V gene. V shed 3 bases and J shed 0 bases, with 18 bases lying between them. The CDR3 length is 17 residues.